Sequencing of this TCR beta chain was carried out in a study of regulatory T cells in long-lasting Graves disease. As for time point: persistent/refractory GD, antithyroid drugs over 5 years with positive TRAb. Researchers made the TCR library from RNA that was extracted from PBMCs. Both iRepertoire HTBI primers and Arm-PCR of CDR3 regions were used to build the TCR beta libraries. TCRdb reprocessed the multiplex PCR reads with MiXCR, giving one entry per CDR3 protein. The sample comprises more than 650,000 distinct CDR3 sequences, 30% of which are singletons, and 40% to 50% rests with the top ten. Study-wide findings and caveats: Sharing of public clonotypes was greater in persistent patients (around 3,000) than in new patients (around 1,000).

This clonotype showed up just a few times. The antigen is unknown. Germline-derived CDR1 and CDR2 are SEHNR and FQNEAQ (reference sequence). Germline trimming cut 5 bases from V and 3 bases from J; bases unmatched to any gene: 8. This CDR3 comprises 15 residues. The TCR originated in a female donor with Graves disease. The sample here was peripheral blood mononuclear cells (PBMCs), taken when the disease was refractory, from a patient treated with antithyroid drugs. The V call is TRBV7-9, the J call TRBJ1-2; 8 bases are shared with TRBD1. CDR3 bases: TGTGCCAGCAGCCACCGGGACAGGAGATACTATGGCTACACCTTC. It yields the protein CASSHRDRRYYGYTF.